The sequence of this TCR beta chain was determined in a study of blood T cell repertoires in COVID-19 (dated by TCRdb to about 2020). Regarding the study in general: The collaborator samples originated in the United States, Italy and Spain and spanned the acute and convalescent phases of COVID-19. Where available, HLA class I and class II types were obtained from metadata supplied by the sample provider rather than from assay-based typing. The material from the prospective study consisted of cDNA or gDNA derived from T cells, B-cell-depleted T cells, or PBMCs. The repertoires were released in a freely available public database intended as a resource for research on the immune response to SARS-CoV-2. Subjects who had been exposed to COVID-19, were actively infected with it, or had recovered from it provided the deeply sampled blood TCRbeta repertoires that made up the dataset. Nearly every sample came with metadata listing a de-identified subject ID, COVID-19 status, age in years and sex. The samples were drawn from the first 160 participants of the ongoing ImmuneRACE study and from 1,254 subjects provided by 6 global collaborators. General study outcomes and caveats: The amount of clinical and demographic metadata varied by source and participant and was provided uncurated.

Inclusive of the bounding cysteine and phenylalanine, the CDR3 is 14 residues long. Kept here is only the CDR3 DNA, which spans 42 bases and is read in frame from base 1. Trimming costs V 5 bases and J 0 bases, and their ends lie 8 bases apart. CDR1 and CDR2, looked up from the germline V gene (reference sequence), are LNHDA and SQIVND. TCRbeta CDR3 regions were amplified from genomic DNA using the immunoSEQ Assay, a bias-controlled multiplex PCR. The original methods were these. Within the assay, amplification of reference gene primers was used to estimate how many nucleated cells each sample contained. To quantify the absolute abundance of each unique TCRbeta CDR3 rearrangement, sequence reads were collapsed and filtered. For each sample, productive Simpson clonality was calculated by taking the square root of Simpson's diversity index across productive rearrangements. Held by TCRdb, this immuneACCESS table contains in-frame sequences only and omits some clones. Under half of the omission traces to an unresolved V gene where checked; the cause of the rest is unknown. V, J and clone size reflect that table, while D and trimming were determined from the DNA. The sample profile shows fewer than 350,000 clones; under 95% of them were found once. The top ten clonotypes cover about 2.3% of the sample.

Participants in the prospective study were enrolled through a virtual design, were aged about 18 to 100 years, and lived in approximately 25 United States geographic areas. In the prospective study, cohorts were assigned on the basis of participant-reported clinical history obtained from a screening survey and a study questionnaire. Mobile phlebotomists in the prospective study collected whole blood, serum and a nasopharyngeal or oropharyngeal swab from every participant. Prospective study participants could optionally give additional blood draws and questionnaires over an approximately two-month period. Prospective study blood samples were shipped either frozen or at room temperature before DNA extraction. This clone was picked up one time. There is no known antigen for this receptor. Base-call qualities are not available, and no considerably larger clone is one nucleotide away.

This TCR was recovered from a woman in her forties with acute COVID-19. Sequenced: PBMCs or T cells enriched from blood (not recorded which). In this chain, TRBV19 is recombined with TRBJ1-3; no confident D gene assignment can be made. CDR3 reads: CASSWASSGNTIYF. The DNA sequence follows: TGTGCCAGTAGTTGGGCGAGCTCTGGAAACACCATATATTTT.